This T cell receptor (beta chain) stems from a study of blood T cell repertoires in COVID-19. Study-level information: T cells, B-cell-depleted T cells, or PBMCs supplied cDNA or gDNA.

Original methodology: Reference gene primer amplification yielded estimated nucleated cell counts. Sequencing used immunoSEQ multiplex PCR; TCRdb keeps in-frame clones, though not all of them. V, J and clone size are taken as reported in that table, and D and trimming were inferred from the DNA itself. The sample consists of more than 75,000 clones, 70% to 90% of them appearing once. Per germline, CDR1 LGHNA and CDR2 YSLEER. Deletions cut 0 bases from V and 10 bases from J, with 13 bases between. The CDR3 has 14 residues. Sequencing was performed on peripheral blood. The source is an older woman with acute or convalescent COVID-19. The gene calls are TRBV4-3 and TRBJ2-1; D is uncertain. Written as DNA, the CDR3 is TGCGCCAGCAGCCAAGACCCCGGTCCGGAGGAGCAGTTCTTC. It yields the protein CASSQDPGPEEQFF.